This section outlines one T cell receptor beta chain sequence together with its context. Its target is not known. V dropped 4 bases and J dropped 2 bases, with 10 bases sitting between them. This CDR3 has 13 amino acids. Germline values: CDR1 SGHNT, CDR2 YYREEE (reference sequence). The sample belongs to a study of cytomegalovirus exposure and HLA in healthy donors. Study results and limitations: The number of N-insertions in an Asian-associated ancestry cluster was reportedly below the roughly 660-donor mean in a later analysis.

Vbeta (60) and Jbeta (13) primers were used in the PCR. Assay used: immunoSEQ multiplex PCR; TCRdb lists only in-frame clones, some missing. The sample has 150,000 or so clones; 65% to 85% are singletons. This TCR derives from a woman between 45 and 65 years old in good health and CMV-seropositive. The V gene is TRBV5-4, the J gene TRBJ2-7; D is perhaps TRBD2 (6 bases). Sequenced: PBMCs. For the CDR3, the DNA is TGTGCCAGCAGCCGGGGGAATGCCTACGAGCAGTACTTC. Its translation: CASSRGNAYEQYF.